The clone carrying this T cell receptor beta chain was observed many times. Its matching antigen is unknown. This sample stems from a study of regulatory T cells in long-lasting Graves disease. Overall study findings and caveats: Lower TCR diversity was seen in persistent Graves' patients than in newly diagnosed ones.

The CDR3 covers 14 residues. J was trimmed by 5 bases and V by 6 bases; bases with no gene match: 7. The authors built TCR beta libraries using iRepertoire HTBI primers and Arm-PCR of CDR3 regions. Original methodology: About 62 TRBV and about 15 TRBJ segments were identified across samples. One entry per CDR3 protein, called by TCRdb with MiXCR from the multiplex PCR reads. For this entry, the V and J calls and clone size follow TCRdb and not the study's own pipeline. The table shows more than 350,000 distinct CDR3 sequences, with around 14% occurring only once. Stated time point: newly diagnosed GD, antithyroid drugs for less than 3 months. Extracted PBMC RNA gave rise to the TCR library. The sample also formed part of further work on T cells in Graves' hyperthyroidism and ophthalmopathy. As that study records: Ophthalmopathy was identified by the model a median 6.5 months ahead of onset.

The genes are TRBV12-3 or TRBV12-4 and TRBJ2-5; 9 bases line up with TRBD2. This sequence was found in a woman aged 30 to 39 with Graves disease. The source was peripheral blood mononuclear cells (PBMCs), collected at new diagnosis, from a patient treated with antithyroid drugs. The CDR3 loop reads CASRTSGARETQYF. In nucleotides, the CDR3 is TGTGCCAGCAGGACTAGCGGTGCAAGGGAGACCCAGTACTTC.